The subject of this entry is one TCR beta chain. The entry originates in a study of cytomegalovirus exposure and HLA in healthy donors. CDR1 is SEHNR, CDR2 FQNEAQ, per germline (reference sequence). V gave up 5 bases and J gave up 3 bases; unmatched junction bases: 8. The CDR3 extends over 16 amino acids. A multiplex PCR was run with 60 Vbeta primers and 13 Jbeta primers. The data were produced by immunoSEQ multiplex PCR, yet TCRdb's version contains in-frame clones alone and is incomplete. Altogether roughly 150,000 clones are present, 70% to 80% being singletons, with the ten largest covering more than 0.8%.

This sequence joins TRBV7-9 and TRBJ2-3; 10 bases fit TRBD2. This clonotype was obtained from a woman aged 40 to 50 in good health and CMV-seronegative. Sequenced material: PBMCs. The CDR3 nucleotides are TGTGCCAGCAGCACCAAACTAGCGGGAACGACAGATACGCAGTATTTT. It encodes CASSTKLAGTTDTQYF.